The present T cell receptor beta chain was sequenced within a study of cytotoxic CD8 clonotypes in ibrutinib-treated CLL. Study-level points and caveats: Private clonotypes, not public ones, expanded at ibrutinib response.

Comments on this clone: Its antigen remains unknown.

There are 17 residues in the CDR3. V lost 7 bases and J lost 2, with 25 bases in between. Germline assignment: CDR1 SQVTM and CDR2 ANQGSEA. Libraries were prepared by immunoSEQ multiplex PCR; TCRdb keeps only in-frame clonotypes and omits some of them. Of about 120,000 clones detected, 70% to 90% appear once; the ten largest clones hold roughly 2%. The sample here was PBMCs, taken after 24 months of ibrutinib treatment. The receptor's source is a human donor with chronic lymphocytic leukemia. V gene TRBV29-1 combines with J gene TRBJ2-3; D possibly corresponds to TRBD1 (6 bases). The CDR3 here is CSASGAALSTFTDTQYF. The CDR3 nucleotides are TGCAGCGCCTCAGGGGCGGCCCTATCGACTTTCACAGATACGCAGTATTTT.